The 11 T cell receptor beta chains below come from one sample, sequenced in a study of cytomegalovirus exposure and HLA in healthy donors. Amplification used 60 Vbeta primers and 13 Jbeta primers. Data came from immunoSEQ multiplex PCR; TCRdb stores just in-frame clones and leaves some out. Of 60,000 to 70,000 clones in the sample, around three quarters are singletons; the top ten hold over 6%. Material for sequencing was PBMCs. These TCRs come from a man aged 45-65 years in good health and CMV-seronegative.

J is TRBJ1-2 and V is TRBV15; 9 positions agree with TRBD1. Germline trimming cut 6 bases from V and 5 bases from J; bases unmatched to any gene: 1. The CDR3 totals 12 residues. CDR1 LNHNV and CDR2 YYDKDF come from the germline V gene (reference sequence). CDR3 sequence (DNA): TGTGCCACCAGAGGGACAGGGTATGGCTACACCTTC. Protein product: CATRGTGYGYTF.

CDR3 protein: CAWKGDYTNEKLFF. CDR3 bases: TGTGCCTGGAAGGGGGATTACACTAATGAAAAACTGTTTTTT. This rearrangement joins TRBV30 to TRBJ1-4, with a weak D call TRBD1 (6 bases). There are 14 residues in the CDR3. The V and J ends lost 4 bases and 2 bases respectively, with 11 bases between them. Per germline, CDR1 GTSNPN and CDR2 SVGIG (reference sequence).

The V gene is TRBV11-2, the J gene TRBJ1-2; 9 bases are a match to TRBD1. Germline-derived CDR1 and CDR2 are SGHAT and FQNNGV. V shed 1 base, J shed 13 bases, and the junction held 7 bases outside the gene matches. The CDR3 consists of 13 residues. Written as DNA, the CDR3 is TGTGCCAGCAGCTTAGCCGGGACAGGGTCGTTCACCTTC. Amino acid sequence: CASSLAGTGSFTF.

The chain recombines TRBV11-2 with TRBJ1-3; D possibly corresponds to TRBD1 (5 bases). Looked up from germline, CDR1 is SGHAT and CDR2 is FQNNGV. CDR3 length: 16 amino acids. Trimming left V 5 bases short and J 0 bases short, with 14 bases between. CDR3 coding DNA: TGTGCCAGCAGCGTTGGACAAGGCCACTCTGGAAACACCATATATTTT. Translated, it gives CASSVGQGHSGNTIYF.

This sequence joins TRBV28 and TRBJ1-5; the D gene is possibly TRBD1 (5 bases). Germline loops: CDR1 MDHEN, CDR2 SYDVKM. Trimming left V 2 bases short and J 3 bases short, with 11 bases between. CDR3 length equals 15 residues. The CDR3 loop is CASSLSPGDNQPQHF. The CDR3 DNA sequence: TGTGCCAGCAGTTTAAGTCCGGGGGACAATCAGCCCCAGCATTTT.

This clone was seen more than once but under ten times. CDR3 sequence (DNA): TGTGCCAGCAGGGCTTACAGGGGTTGGGGCTACACCTTC. The encoded protein is CASRAYRGWGYTF. The genes are TRBV6-5 and TRBJ1-2; 7 bases map to TRBD1. Per the germline V gene, CDR1 is MNHEY and CDR2 is SVGAGI. The CDR3 totals 13 residues. Trimming removed 6 bases from V and 8 bases from J; junction bases left unmatched: 9.

The V and J genes are TRBV5-4 and TRBJ2-1; no definite D call. Between the trimmed V and J ends, which lost 4 bases and 9 bases, there was a span of 20 bases. Per germline, CDR1 SGHNT and CDR2 YYREEE (reference sequence). CDR3 size: 15 residues. CDR3 amino acids: CASSLPKASTGEQFF. The CDR3 nucleotides are TGTGCCAGCAGCCTACCGAAGGCTTCGACTGGTGAGCAGTTCTTC.

The V gene is TRBV18, the J gene TRBJ1-1; a possible D gene is TRBD1 (6 bases). Germline assignment: CDR1 KGHSH and CDR2 LQKENI. The germline V and J ends were trimmed by 2 bases and 2 bases, with 12 bases remaining between them. The CDR3 extends over 15 amino acids. The CDR3 DNA reads as TGTGCCAGCTCACCATCTACAGGGTATAACACTGAAGCTTTCTTT. Its protein is CASSPSTGYNTEAFF. The whole variable domain, filled in from reference TRBV18 and TRBJ1-1, reads NAGVMQNPRHLVRRRGQEARLRCSPMKGHSHVYWYRQLPEEGLKFMVYLQKENIIDESGMPKERFSAEFPKEGPSILRIQQVVRGDSAAYFCASSPSTGYNTEAFFGQGTRLTVV.

The chain combines TRBV5-6 with TRBJ2-4; 10 bases agree with TRBD2. Germline V gene sequence: CDR1 SGHDT, CDR2 YYEEEE. Losses at the gene ends were 4 bases for V and 2 bases for J; bases not matched to a gene: 9. The CDR3 is 17 amino acids. The CDR3 reads CASSRVSGGATKNIQYF. The CDR3 nucleotides read TGTGCCAGCAGCAGAGTCAGCGGGGGGGCGACCAAAAACATTCAGTACTTC.

The gene calls are TRBV2 and TRBJ1-1, with 7 bases aligning to TRBD1. The CDR3 extends over 14 amino acids. CDR1 is SNHLY and CDR2 is FYNNEI in the germline V gene. With 6 bases clipped from V and 6 bases from J, the junction kept 10 bases outside the gene matches. The CDR3 bases are TGTGCCAGCAGATTAAGGGGGCTTAACTCTGAAGCTTTCTTT. The encoded protein is CASRLRGLNSEAFF.

This chain connects TRBV11-2 to TRBJ2-5; TRBD2 matches at 8 bases. Unmatched junction bases numbered 8, after V lost 5 bases and J lost 3 bases. The CDR3 loop spans 15 amino acids. Germline assignment: CDR1 SGHAT and CDR2 FQNNGV. CDR3: CASSDGLLAEETQYF. CDR3 bases: TGTGCCAGCAGCGACGGGTTACTAGCGGAAGAGACCCAGTACTTC.